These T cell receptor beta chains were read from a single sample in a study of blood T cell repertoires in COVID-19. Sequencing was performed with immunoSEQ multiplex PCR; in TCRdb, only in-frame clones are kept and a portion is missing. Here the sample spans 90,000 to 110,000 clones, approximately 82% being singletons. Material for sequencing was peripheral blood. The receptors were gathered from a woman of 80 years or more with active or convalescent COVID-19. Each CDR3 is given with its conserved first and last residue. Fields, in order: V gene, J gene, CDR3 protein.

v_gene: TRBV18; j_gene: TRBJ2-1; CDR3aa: CASSHTVAGGGTGEQFF
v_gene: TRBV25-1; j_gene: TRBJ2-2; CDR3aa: CASSDYSGLAGLTF
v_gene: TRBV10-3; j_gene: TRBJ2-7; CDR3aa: CAISATATVGGYEQYF
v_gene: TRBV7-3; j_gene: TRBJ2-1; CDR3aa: CASSLWPSGYNEQFF
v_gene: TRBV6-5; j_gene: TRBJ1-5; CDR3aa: CAEGGALDQPQHF
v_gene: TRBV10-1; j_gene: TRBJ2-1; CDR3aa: CASSGGGLAGSMNEQFF
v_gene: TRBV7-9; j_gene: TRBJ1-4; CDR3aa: CASSPTRGSIEKLFF
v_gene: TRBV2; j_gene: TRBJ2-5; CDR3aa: CASSTGTSGSGETQYF
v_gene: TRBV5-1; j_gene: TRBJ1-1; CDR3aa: CASSSVTVDTEAFF
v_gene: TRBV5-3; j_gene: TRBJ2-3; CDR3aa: CARSLRTSVPDTQYF
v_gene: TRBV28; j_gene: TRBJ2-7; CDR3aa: CASSLTGSYEQYF
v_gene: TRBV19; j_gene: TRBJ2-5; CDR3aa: CASSILGEGRETQYF
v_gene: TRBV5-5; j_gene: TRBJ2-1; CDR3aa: CASSFQRGAEQFF
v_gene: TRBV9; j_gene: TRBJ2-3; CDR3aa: CASSVGQVGDTQYF
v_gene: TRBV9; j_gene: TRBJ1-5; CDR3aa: CASSGDHSNQPQHF
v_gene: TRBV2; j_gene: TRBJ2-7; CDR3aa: CASNPPSSYEQYF
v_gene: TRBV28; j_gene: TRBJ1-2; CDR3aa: CASIRLNSGGYTF
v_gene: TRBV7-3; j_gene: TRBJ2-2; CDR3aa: CASSPGLLTGELFF
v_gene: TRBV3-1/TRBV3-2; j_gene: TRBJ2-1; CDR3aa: CASSQLPGTSGTGSYNEQFF
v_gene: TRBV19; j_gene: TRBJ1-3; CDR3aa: CATSLSSGNTIYF
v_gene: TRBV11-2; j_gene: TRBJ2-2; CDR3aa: CASSPRGTANTGELFF
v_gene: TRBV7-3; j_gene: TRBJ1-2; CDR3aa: CASSQDRGRGYTF
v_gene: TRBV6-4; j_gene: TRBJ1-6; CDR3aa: CASSDYAGNSPLHF
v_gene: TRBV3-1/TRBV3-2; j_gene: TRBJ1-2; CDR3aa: CASSQDPGGIDYGYTF
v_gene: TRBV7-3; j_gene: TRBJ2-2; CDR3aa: CASSLYGGRNTGELFF
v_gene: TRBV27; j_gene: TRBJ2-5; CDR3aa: CASSSPPGLAALGTQYF